The 8 T cell receptor beta chains listed next were all sequenced from one sample in a study of a mutant IDH1 vaccine in newly diagnosed glioma. Data came from immunoSEQ multiplex PCR; TCRdb stores just in-frame clones and leaves some out. The profile shows 100,000 to 150,000 clones, around 80% of them singletons. Their recognized antigens are unknown. Time point of the sample: week 11, during vaccination. One vaccine dose held 300 ug of mutant IDH1 20-mer peptide and came with topical imiquimod. Sequenced here: PBMCs, sampled from a glioma patient whose treatment included an IDH1 peptide vaccine. These receptors were taken from a man aged 40-49 years with glioma.

The rearrangement uses TRBV7-9 and TRBJ2-3; the D is unclear. This CDR3 contains 18 residues. V was clipped by 8 bases and J by 4 bases, with 28 bases between them. Germline V gene data show CDR1 as SEHNR and CDR2 as FQNEAQ (reference sequence). The CDR3 loop reads CASSKPPFSPKAPDTQYF. The CDR3 DNA sequence: TGTGCCAGCTCAAAACCACCTTTTAGTCCGAAGGCCCCAGATACGCAGTATTTT.

This clone has only one observation. The chain links TRBV4-3 to TRBJ2-5; 7 nucleotides match TRBD2. Germline V lookup: CDR1 LGHNA, CDR2 YSLEER. With V trimmed by 4 bases and J by 0 bases, 5 bases remained unmatched. The CDR3 contains 15 residues. Here the CDR3 reads CASSRQRGDQETQYF. Written as DNA, the CDR3 is TGCGCCAGCAGCCGCCAGCGGGGTGACCAAGAGACCCAGTACTTC.

The gene calls are TRBV7-2 and TRBJ2-7; D remains unclear. V lost 5 bases and J 5 bases, leaving 13 bases between the germline ends. Germline CDR1 SGHTA, CDR2 FQGNSA. The CDR3 is 13 amino acids. For the CDR3, the DNA is TGTGCCAGCAGCCCTTCTGGGGTACACGAGCAGTACTTC. Translation: CASSPSGVHEQYF.

This clone was seen a handful of times. This chain joins TRBV6-6 and TRBJ1-5, with 7 bases aligning to TRBD1. The CDR3 is made up of 14 amino acids. Germline assignment: CDR1 MNHNY and CDR2 SVGAGI (reference sequence). V trimming: 2 bases; J trimming: 7 bases; junction bases outside the gene matches: 5. CDR3 nucleotides: TGTGCCAGCAGTTACGAGGGGGCTGGACAGCCCCAGCATTTT. It translates to CASSYEGAGQPQHF.

The rearrangement joins TRBV20-1 to TRBJ2-7; D possibly corresponds to TRBD2 (6 bases). Trimming removed 7 bases from V and 3 bases from J, with 10 bases in between. This CDR3 spans 11 amino acids. Per the germline V gene, CDR1 is DFQATT and CDR2 is SNEGSKA (reference sequence). The CDR3 here is CSGLADYEQYF. The CDR3 DNA reads TGCAGTGGATTAGCGGACTACGAGCAGTACTTC.

This chain connects TRBV19 to TRBJ2-5; 9 nucleotides align to TRBD2. CDR1 and CDR2 from the germline V gene are LNHDA and SQIVND (reference sequence). V gave up 5 bases and J gave up 5 bases; unmatched junction bases: 6. CDR3 length: 14 amino acids. CDR3 in DNA: TGTGCCAGTAGTCAGACTAGCGGTGGGGAGACCCAGTACTTC. Translating gives CASSQTSGGETQYF.

This clone was observed a few times. V and J are TRBV6-1 and TRBJ1-2; weak D call: TRBD1 (5 bases). The germline V gene encodes CDR1 MNHNS and CDR2 SASEGT. V lost 7 bases, J lost 4 bases, and 19 bases lay in between. This CDR3 contains 15 residues. CDR3: CASIRDAFLPYGYTF. The CDR3, as DNA: TGTGCCAGCATCCGGGACGCCTTTCTGCCCTATGGCTACACCTTC.

In nucleotides, the CDR3 is TGCGCCAGCAGCCTTCAGGGGGAAGAGACCCAGTACTTC. Residues: CASSLQGEETQYF. This chain uses TRBV5-1 with TRBJ2-5, with 7 nucleotides matching TRBD1. Germline CDR1 and CDR2: SGHRS and YFSETQ. The CDR3 runs 13 residues. Trimming took 4 bases from V and 3 from J; bases not matched to a gene: 3.